The 19 T cell receptor beta chains listed next were all sequenced from one sample in a study of blood T cell repertoires in COVID-19. TCRdb's copy holds only in-frame clones and misses some; the assay was immunoSEQ multiplex PCR. The data show fewer than 400,000 clones, 85% to 90% seen once. Sequencing input: PBMCs or T cells enriched from blood (not recorded which). These receptors all come from a man aged 30 to 39 who had recovered from COVID-19.

This clone was recorded once. V usage is TRBV19 and J usage is TRBJ1-4; D is unresolved. Germline CDR1 reads LNHDA; CDR2 reads SQIVND (reference sequence). The CDR3 consists of 13 residues. V was pared by 7 bases and J by 13 bases, with 19 bases between. The CDR3: CASTIAGLGGLFF. As DNA, the CDR3 is TGTGCCAGTACCATCGCGGGCCTTGGTGGACTGTTTTTT.

Note on this clone: This sample also contains other DNA sequences that code for the same CDR3. The gene calls are TRBV5-1 and TRBJ2-7; 8 bases fit TRBD2. In germline, CDR1 is SGHRS, CDR2 YFSETQ. Trimming took 1 base from V and 0 from J; bases not matched to a gene: 0. The CDR3 contains 14 residues. The CDR3 protein is CASSLTSGSYEQYF. The CDR3 DNA reads as TGCGCCAGCAGCTTGACTAGCGGCTCCTACGAGCAGTACTTC.

The rearrangement links TRBV28 to TRBJ1-3; 10 nucleotides align to TRBD1. This CDR3 region has 18 residues. From germline, CDR1 is MDHEN and CDR2 SYDVKM. The junction had 12 bases not matched to a gene; V was cut back by 3 bases and J by 4 bases. CDR3 nucleotides: TGTGCCAGCAGTTTGCGTTTTACGACAGGGGGCCCCGGAAACACCATATATTTT. Amino acids: CASSLRFTTGGPGNTIYF.

This rearrangement joins TRBV2 to TRBJ1-2, with TRBD1 identical over 7 bases. Germline lookup yields CDR1 SNHLY and CDR2 FYNNEI. CDR3 length equals 14 residues. The J segment lost 4 bases and the V segment lost 6 bases, leaving 8 bases of the junction unmatched. The CDR3 sequence: CASRPRGQSYGYTF. The DNA of the CDR3 is TGTGCCAGCAGGCCGCGGGGACAGAGCTATGGCTACACCTTC. The full variable domain, rest sourced from reference TRBV2 and TRBJ1-2, is EPEVTQTPSHQVTQMGQEVILRCVPISNHLYFYWYRQILGQKVEFLVSFYNNEISEKSEIFDDQFSVERPDGSNFTLKIRSTKLEDSAMYFCASRPRGQSYGYTFGSGTRLTVV.

The genes are TRBV19 and TRBJ1-2, with TRBD1 matching over 8 bases. The CDR3 contains 16 residues. CDR1 is LNHDA, CDR2 SQIVND, per germline (reference sequence). With 1 base clipped from V and 3 bases from J, the junction kept 7 bases outside the gene matches. As DNA, the CDR3 is TGTGCCAGTAGTATAGTCTCCCGACAGGGGTACTATGGCTACACCTTC. This sequence encodes CASSIVSRQGYYGYTF.

The V gene is TRBV6-5, the J gene TRBJ2-1; a weak D match, TRBD2 (6 bases). V was pared by 8 bases and J by 7 bases, with 9 bases between. The germline CDR1 and CDR2 sequences are MNHEY and SVGAGI. The CDR3 contains 11 residues. CDR3 loop: CASRGLNEQFF. For the CDR3, the DNA is TGTGCCAGCCGGGGACTTAATGAGCAGTTCTTC.

The chain has TRBV28 and TRBJ2-3; 9 bases agree with TRBD2. The CDR3 has 18 amino acids. Germline V gene lookup returns CDR1 MDHEN and CDR2 SYDVKM. The V gene end was trimmed by 3 bases and the J gene end by 2 bases; junction bases not matched to a gene: 12. CDR3 DNA: TGTGCCAGCAGTTTGGGAAGATTGCGGGGGGGTTACACAGATACGCAGTATTTT. It codes for CASSLGRLRGGYTDTQYF.

The CDR3 DNA is TGTGCCAGCAGCTTAGTGAGCAGGGCGGTAAACTATGGCTACACCTTC. This sequence encodes CASSLVSRAVNYGYTF. The chain links TRBV7-8 to TRBJ1-2; D possibly corresponds to TRBD1 (5 bases). With 1 base removed from V and 2 bases from J, the gap between germline ends came to 14 bases. The CDR3 covers 16 residues. The germline CDR1 and CDR2 sequences are SGHVS and FQNEAQ.

The count of this clone is one. The chain combines TRBV28 with TRBJ1-1, with 9 bases matching TRBD1. The trim removed 2 bases at V and 4 bases at J, leaving 2 bases unmatched. The germline CDR1 and CDR2 sequences are MDHEN and SYDVKM. The CDR3 length is 14 residues. The CDR3 region is CASSLTGGPTEAFF. DNA of the CDR3: TGTGCCAGCAGTTTAACAGGGGGCCCCACTGAAGCTTTCTTT.

The chain uses TRBV30 and TRBJ2-7; TRBD2 matches at 9 bases. V gave up 8 bases and J gave up 4 bases; unmatched junction bases: 9. Germline-derived CDR1 and CDR2 are GTSNPN and SVGIG (reference sequence). The CDR3 is 13 amino acids. CDR3 nucleotide sequence: TGTGCCCGGTCCCGCGGGGGGGGATACGAGCAGTACTTC. This translates into CARSRGGGYEQYF.

The chain links TRBV24-1 to TRBJ1-2; D possibly corresponds to TRBD1 (6 bases). This CDR3 has 13 residues. The germline V and J ends were trimmed by 1 base and 7 bases, with 9 bases remaining between them. CDR1 is KGHDR, CDR2 SFDVKD, per germline. CDR3 DNA: TGTGCCACCAGTGATTTCGTAGGGGGTGGCTACACCTTC. Its translation: CATSDFVGGGYTF.

This chain connects TRBV6-5 to TRBJ2-7; maybe TRBD1 (6 bases). The V gene lost 6 bases and the J gene lost 4 bases, with 13 bases spanning the gap. CDR1 is MNHEY, CDR2 SVGAGI, per germline. The CDR3 extends over 13 amino acids. Written as DNA, the CDR3 is TGTGCCAGCAGGGGCACAGGGCCGTACGAGCAGTACTTC. Translated: CASRGTGPYEQYF.

The chain uses TRBV9 and TRBJ2-5, with D perhaps matching TRBD2 (6 bases). CDR1 and CDR2 (germline): SGDLS, YYNGEE. V dropped 0 bases and J dropped 3 bases, with 12 bases sitting between them. The CDR3 totals 15 residues. The CDR3 is CASSVDTGEKETQYF. The DNA of the CDR3 is TGTGCCAGCAGCGTAGATACGGGGGAAAAAGAGACCCAGTACTTC.

The gene calls are TRBV13 and TRBJ1-5; 10 nucleotides line up with TRBD1. In germline, CDR1 is PRHDT, CDR2 FYEKMQ (reference sequence). The CDR3 has 14 amino acids. V lost 3 bases and J lost 5; bases outside the gene matches: 1. The CDR3 here is CASSFGTGDQPQHF. The CDR3 DNA reads TGTGCCAGCAGCTTCGGGACAGGGGATCAGCCCCAGCATTTT.

The chain joins TRBV7-9 to TRBJ2-2, with D maybe TRBD1 (5 bases). V was clipped by 4 bases and J by 6 bases, with 24 bases between them. The CDR3 runs 18 residues. Germline-derived CDR1 and CDR2 are SEHNR and FQNEAQ (reference sequence). In DNA form, the CDR3 reads TGTGCCAGCAGCTCAGGGTCCGGCTACAATTTAGGCCCCGGGGAGCTGTTTTTT. Amino acids: CASSSGSGYNLGPGELFF. Together with reference TRBV7-9 and TRBJ2-2, the CDR3 gives the full variable domain: DTGVSQNPRHKITKRGQNVTFRCDPISEHNRLYWYRQTLGQGPEFLTYFQNEAQLEKSRLLSDRFSAERPKGSFSTLEIQRTEQGDSAMYLCASSSGSGYNLGPGELFFGEGSRLTVL.

This clone was counted a single time. The chain recombines TRBV10-2 with TRBJ2-7, with D possibly matching TRBD2 (6 bases). CDR1 WSHSY and CDR2 SAAADI come from the germline V gene. Trimming left V 4 bases short and J 0 bases short, with 16 bases between. The length of the CDR3 is 16 residues. CDR3: CASSVMGLETSYEQYF. The DNA for the CDR3 is TGCGCCAGCAGTGTTATGGGACTTGAGACCTCCTACGAGCAGTACTTC.

Remarks on this clone: A read error may produce the germline difference seen at one junction end. The genes are TRBV19 and TRBJ2-5, with D possibly matching TRBD1 (5 bases). The CDR3 length is 13 residues. CDR1 LNHDA and CDR2 SQIVND come from the germline V gene (reference sequence). The CDR3 DNA reads as TGTGCCGCTTCTCTGGGGCCCCAAAAGACCCAGTACTTC. As protein: CAASLGPQKTQYF.

V is TRBV19 and J is TRBJ2-5; possibly TRBD2 for D (7 bases). Germline V gene data show CDR1 as LNHDA and CDR2 as SQIVND (reference sequence). This CDR3 is built from 14 residues. V was clipped by 6 bases and J by 3 bases, with 14 bases between them. The CDR3 sequence is CASRQGGGKETQYF. In nucleotides, the CDR3 is TGTGCCAGTAGACAAGGCGGGGGCAAAGAGACCCAGTACTTC.

CDR3 coding DNA: TGTGCCAGCAGTGGGCAGCCTGGAAACACCATATATTTT. This encodes CASSGQPGNTIYF. The gene calls are TRBV28 and TRBJ1-3; no clear D. V lost 5 bases and J 2 bases, leaving 7 bases between the germline ends. CDR3 length equals 13 residues. Germline V gene lookup returns CDR1 MDHEN and CDR2 SYDVKM. Looking up the rest from reference TRBV28 and TRBJ1-3 gives the full variable domain: DVKVTQSSRYLVKRTGEKVFLECVQDMDHENMFWYRQDPGLGLRLIYFSYDVKMKEKGDIPEGYSVSREKKERFSLILESASTNQTSMYLCASSGQPGNTIYFGEGSWLTVV.